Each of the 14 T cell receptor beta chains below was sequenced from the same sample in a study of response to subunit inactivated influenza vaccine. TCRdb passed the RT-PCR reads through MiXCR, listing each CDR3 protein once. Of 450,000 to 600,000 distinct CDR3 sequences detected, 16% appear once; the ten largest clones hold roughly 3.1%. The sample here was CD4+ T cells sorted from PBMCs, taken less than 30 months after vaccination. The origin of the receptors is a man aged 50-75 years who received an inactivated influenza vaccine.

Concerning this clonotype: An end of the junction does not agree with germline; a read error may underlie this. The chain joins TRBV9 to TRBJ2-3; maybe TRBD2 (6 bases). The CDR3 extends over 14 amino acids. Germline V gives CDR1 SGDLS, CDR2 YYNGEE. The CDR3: CARSVGGSWDTQYF. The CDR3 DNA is TGTGCCAGAAGCGTAGGAGGGAGCTGGGATACGCAGTATTTT.

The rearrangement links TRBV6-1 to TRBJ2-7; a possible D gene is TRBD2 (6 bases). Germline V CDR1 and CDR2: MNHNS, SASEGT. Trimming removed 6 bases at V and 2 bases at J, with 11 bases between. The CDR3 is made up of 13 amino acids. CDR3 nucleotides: TGTGCCAGCAGCCGCGGGGAGGCCTACGAGCAGTACTTC. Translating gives CASSRGEAYEQYF.

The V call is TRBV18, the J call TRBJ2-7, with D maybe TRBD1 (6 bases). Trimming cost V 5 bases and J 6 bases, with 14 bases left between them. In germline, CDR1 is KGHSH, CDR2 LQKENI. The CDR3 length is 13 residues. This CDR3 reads CASSSQQGSEQYF. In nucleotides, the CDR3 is TGTGCCAGCTCATCTCAACAGGGAAGCGAGCAGTACTTC.

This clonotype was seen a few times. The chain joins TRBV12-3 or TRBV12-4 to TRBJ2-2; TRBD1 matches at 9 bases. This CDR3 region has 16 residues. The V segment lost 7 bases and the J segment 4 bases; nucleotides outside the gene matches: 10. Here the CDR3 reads CASNLQGAIATGELFF. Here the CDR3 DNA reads TGTGCCAGCAACCTACAGGGGGCCATCGCCACCGGGGAGCTGTTTTTT.

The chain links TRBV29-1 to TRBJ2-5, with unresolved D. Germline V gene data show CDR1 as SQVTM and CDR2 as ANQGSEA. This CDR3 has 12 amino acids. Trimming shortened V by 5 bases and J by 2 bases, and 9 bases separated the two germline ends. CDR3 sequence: CSVFLIQETQYF. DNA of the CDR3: TGCAGCGTTTTTTTAATTCAAGAGACCCAGTACTTC.

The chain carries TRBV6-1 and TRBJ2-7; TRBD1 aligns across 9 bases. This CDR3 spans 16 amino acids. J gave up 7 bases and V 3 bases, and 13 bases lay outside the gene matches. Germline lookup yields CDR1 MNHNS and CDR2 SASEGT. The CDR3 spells CASSDPGTGNIREQYF. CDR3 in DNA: TGTGCCAGCAGTGACCCTGGGACAGGGAATATAAGGGAGCAGTACTTC.

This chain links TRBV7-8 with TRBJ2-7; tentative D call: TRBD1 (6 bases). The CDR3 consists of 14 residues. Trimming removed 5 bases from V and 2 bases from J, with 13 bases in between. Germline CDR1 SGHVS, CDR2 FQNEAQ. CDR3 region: CASSPRDTTYEQYF. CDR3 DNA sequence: TGTGCCAGCAGCCCTCGGGACACTACCTACGAGCAGTACTTC. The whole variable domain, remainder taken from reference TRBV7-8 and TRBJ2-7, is GAGVSQSPRYKVAKRGQDVALRCDPISGHVSLFWYQQALGQGPEFLTYFQNEAQLDKSGLPSDRFFAERPEGSVSTLKIQRTQQEDSAVYLCASSPRDTTYEQYFGPGTRLTVT.

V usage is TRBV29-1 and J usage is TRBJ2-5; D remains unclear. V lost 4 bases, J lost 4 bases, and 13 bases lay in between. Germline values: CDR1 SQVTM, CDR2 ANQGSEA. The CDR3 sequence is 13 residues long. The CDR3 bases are TGCAGCGTTGGTCTGGGTTTAAGAGAGACCCAGTACTTC. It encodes CSVGLGLRETQYF.

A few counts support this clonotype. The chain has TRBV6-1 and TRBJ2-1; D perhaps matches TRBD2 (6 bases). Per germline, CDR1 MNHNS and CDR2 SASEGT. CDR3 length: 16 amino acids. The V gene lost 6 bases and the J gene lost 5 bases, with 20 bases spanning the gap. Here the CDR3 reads CASRPRLEKIHNEQFF. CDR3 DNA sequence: TGTGCCAGCAGGCCCCGACTAGAGAAGATCCACAATGAGCAGTTCTTC.

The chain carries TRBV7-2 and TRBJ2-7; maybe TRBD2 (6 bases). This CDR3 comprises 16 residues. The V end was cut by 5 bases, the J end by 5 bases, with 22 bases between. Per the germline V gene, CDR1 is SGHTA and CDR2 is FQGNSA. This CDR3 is CASSPNRLVRGNEQYF. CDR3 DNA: TGTGCCAGCAGCCCGAACCGACTAGTTCGGGGGAACGAGCAGTACTTC. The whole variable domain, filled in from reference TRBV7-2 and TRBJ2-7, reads GAGVSQSPSNKVTEKGKDVELRCDPISGHTALYWYRQSLGQGLEFLIYFQGNSAPDKSGLPSDRFSAERTGGSVSTLTIQRTQQEDSAVYLCASSPNRLVRGNEQYFGPGTRLTVT.

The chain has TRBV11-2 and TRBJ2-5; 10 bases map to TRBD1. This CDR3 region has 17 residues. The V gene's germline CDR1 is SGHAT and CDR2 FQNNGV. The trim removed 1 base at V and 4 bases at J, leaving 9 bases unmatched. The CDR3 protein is CASSLGVGQGRRETQYF. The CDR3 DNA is TGTGCCAGCAGCTTAGGGGTGGGACAGGGGAGGCGAGAGACCCAGTACTTC.

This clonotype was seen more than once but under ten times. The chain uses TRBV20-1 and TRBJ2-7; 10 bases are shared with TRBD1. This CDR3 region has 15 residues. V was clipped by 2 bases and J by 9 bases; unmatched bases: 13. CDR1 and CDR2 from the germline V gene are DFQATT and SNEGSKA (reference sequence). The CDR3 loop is CSARQPRTGGVVQYF. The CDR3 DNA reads TGCAGTGCTAGACAACCTAGGACAGGGGGGGTGGTGCAGTACTTC.

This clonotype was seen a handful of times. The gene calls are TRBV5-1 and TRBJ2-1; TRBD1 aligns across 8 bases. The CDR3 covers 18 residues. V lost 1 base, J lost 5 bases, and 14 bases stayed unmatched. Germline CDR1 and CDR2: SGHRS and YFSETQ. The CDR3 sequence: CASSLFRTGLVTHNEQFF. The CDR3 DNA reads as TGCGCCAGCAGCTTGTTCCGGACAGGGCTGGTCACACACAATGAGCAGTTCTTC.

CDR3 nucleotide sequence: TGTGCCAGCATTGGACCAGGCGGAAACACCATATATTTT. It translates to CASIGPGGNTIYF. This chain links TRBV28 with TRBJ1-3; D unresolved. Germline values: CDR1 MDHEN, CDR2 SYDVKM. The CDR3 is made up of 13 amino acids. The ends were cut back, 7 bases at V and 4 bases at J, with 11 bases in the middle.